This T cell receptor (beta chain) is from a study of blood T cells in healthy people across ages. CDR1 and CDR2 (germline): SQVTM, ANQGSEA. The CDR3 spans 15 residues. V lost 1 base to trimming and J lost 8 bases, with 20 bases between them. This clonotype was observed at least ten times. PCR was performed a second time for about 7 to 11 cycles using a sample-barcoded 5' primer and a J-beta primer mix. A single record per CDR3 protein comes from TCRdb applying MiXCR to the 5' RACE reads. This table holds roughly 700,000 distinct CDR3 sequences, about 52% found once. This TCR was sampled from a woman aged 60-75 years in good health. The sample consisted of blood. The chain is built from TRBV29-1 and TRBJ1-2, with a weak D call TRBD1 (6 bases). The chain's CDR3 is CSVEGDRPYAEGYTF. DNA of the CDR3: TGCAGCGTTGAAGGTGACAGGCCGTACGCGGAAGGCTACACCTTC.